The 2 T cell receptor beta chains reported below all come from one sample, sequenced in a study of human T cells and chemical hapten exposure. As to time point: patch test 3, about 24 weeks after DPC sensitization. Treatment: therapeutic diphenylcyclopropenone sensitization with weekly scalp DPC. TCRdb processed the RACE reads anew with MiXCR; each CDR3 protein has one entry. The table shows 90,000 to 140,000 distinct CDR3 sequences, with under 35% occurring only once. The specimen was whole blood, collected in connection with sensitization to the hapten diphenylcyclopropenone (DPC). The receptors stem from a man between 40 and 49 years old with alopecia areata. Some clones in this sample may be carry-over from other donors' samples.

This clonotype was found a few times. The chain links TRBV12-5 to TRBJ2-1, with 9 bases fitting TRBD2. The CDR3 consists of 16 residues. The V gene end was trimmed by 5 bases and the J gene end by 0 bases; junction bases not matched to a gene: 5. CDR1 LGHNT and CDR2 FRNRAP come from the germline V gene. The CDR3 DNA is TGTGCTAGTGGTGATGAAGCGGGAGGCTCCTACAATGAGCAGTTCTTC. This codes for CASGDEAGGSYNEQFF.

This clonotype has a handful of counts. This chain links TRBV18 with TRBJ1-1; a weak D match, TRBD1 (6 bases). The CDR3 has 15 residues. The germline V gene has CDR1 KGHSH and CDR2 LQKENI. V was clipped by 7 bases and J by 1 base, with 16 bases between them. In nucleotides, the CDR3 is TGTGCCAGCTTACGAAACAGGGCCGAGAACACTGAAGCTTTCTTT. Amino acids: CASLRNRAENTEAFF. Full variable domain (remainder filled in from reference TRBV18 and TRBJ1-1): NAGVMQNPRHLVRRRGQEARLRCSPMKGHSHVYWYRQLPEEGLKFMVYLQKENIIDESGMPKERFSAEFPKEGPSILRIQQVVRGDSAAYFCASLRNRAENTEAFFGQGTRLTVV.